The 2 T cell receptor beta chains listed next were all sequenced from one sample in a study of T cell changes during pregnancy in multiple sclerosis. The protocol was immunoSEQ multiplex PCR, while the TCRdb copy is restricted to in-frame clones and leaves out a portion. The repertoire holds about 99,000 clones, with roughly nine tenths as singletons. Specimen: peripheral blood, collected after pregnancy. These receptors were collected from a female donor with multiple sclerosis, enrolled in a pregnancy study.

The genes are TRBV30 and TRBJ2-2; 7 bases line up with TRBD1. Germline loops: CDR1 GTSNPN, CDR2 SVGIG (reference sequence). J was trimmed by 5 bases and V by 3 bases; bases with no gene match: 3. This CDR3 spans 13 amino acids. The CDR3 DNA reads TGTGCCTGGAGCCAACAGGGGACCGGGGAGCTGTTTTTT. Its protein is CAWSQQGTGELFF.

The chain is built from TRBV5-1 and TRBJ1-1; 10 bases line up with TRBD1. The CDR3 totals 16 residues. Per germline, CDR1 SGHRS and CDR2 YFSETQ. The V gene end was trimmed by 0 bases and the J gene end by 4 bases; junction bases not matched to a gene: 6. The CDR3 loop reads CASSLGIRTGGTEAFF. In DNA, the CDR3 is TGCGCCAGCAGCTTGGGAATCCGGACAGGGGGCACTGAAGCTTTCTTT.